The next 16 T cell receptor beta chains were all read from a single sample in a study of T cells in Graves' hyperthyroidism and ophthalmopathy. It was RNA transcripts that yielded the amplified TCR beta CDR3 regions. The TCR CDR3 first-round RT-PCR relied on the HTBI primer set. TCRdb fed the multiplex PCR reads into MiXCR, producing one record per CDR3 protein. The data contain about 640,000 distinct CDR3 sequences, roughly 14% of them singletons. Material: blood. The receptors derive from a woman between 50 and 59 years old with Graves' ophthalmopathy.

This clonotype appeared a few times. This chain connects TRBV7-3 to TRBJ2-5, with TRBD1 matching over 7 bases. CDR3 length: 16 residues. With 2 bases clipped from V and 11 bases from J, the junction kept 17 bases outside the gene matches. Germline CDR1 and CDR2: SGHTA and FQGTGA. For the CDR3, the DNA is TGTGCCAGCAGCTTAGGGGTCGACAGGGAAAAAGAAGAGCAGTACTTC. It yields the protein CASSLGVDREKEEQYF.

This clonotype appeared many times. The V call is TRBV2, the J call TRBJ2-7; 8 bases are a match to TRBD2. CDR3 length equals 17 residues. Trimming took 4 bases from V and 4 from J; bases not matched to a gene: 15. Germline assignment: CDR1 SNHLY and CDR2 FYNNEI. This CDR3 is CASSGGAWGTRTYEQYF. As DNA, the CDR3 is TGTGCCAGCAGTGGGGGGGCGTGGGGGACTAGGACGTACGAGCAGTACTTC.

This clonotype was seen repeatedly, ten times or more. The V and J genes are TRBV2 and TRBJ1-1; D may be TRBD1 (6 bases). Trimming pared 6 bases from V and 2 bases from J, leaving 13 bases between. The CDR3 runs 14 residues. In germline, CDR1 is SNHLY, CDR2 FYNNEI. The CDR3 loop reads CASSRDTVNTEAFF. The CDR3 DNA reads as TGTGCCAGCAGCCGGGACACCGTTAACACTGAAGCTTTCTTT.

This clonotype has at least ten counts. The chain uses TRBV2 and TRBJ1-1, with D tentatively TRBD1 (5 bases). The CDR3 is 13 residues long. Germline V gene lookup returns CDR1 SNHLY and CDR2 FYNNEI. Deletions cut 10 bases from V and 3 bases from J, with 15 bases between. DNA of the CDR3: TGTGCCACTTTATTGGGGGGTGACACTGAAGCTTTCTTT. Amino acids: CATLLGGDTEAFF.

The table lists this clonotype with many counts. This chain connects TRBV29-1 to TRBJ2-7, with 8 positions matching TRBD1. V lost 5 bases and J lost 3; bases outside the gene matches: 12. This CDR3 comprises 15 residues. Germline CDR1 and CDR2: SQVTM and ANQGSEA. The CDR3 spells CSVTTGEWNVYEQYF. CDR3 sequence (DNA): TGCAGCGTTACGACAGGGGAATGGAATGTCTACGAGCAGTACTTC.

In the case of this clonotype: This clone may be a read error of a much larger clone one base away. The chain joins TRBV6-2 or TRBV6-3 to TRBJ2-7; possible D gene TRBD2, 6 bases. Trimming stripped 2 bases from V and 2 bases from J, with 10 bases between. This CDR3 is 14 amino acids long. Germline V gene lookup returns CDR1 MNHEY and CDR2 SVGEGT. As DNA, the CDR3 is TGTGCCAGCAGTTACCCCAGGGAGGCCTACGAGCAGTACTTC. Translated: CASSYPREAYEQYF.

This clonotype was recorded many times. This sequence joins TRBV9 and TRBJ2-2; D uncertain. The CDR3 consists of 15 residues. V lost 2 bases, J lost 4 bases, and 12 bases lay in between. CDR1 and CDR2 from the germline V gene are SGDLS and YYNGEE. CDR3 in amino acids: CASSVGTVGTGELFF. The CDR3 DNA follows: TGTGCCAGCAGCGTGGGAACAGTTGGCACCGGGGAGCTGTTTTTT.

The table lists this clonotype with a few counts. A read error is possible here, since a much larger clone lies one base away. The CDR3 coding sequence is TGCACCAGCAGTTGGGACAGTCGAGAAGCTTTCTTT. Encoded protein: CTSSWDSREAFF. The V call is TRBV5-1, the J call TRBJ1-1; 7 positions match TRBD1. This CDR3 spans 12 amino acids. The germline CDR1 and CDR2 sequences are SGHRS and YFSETQ.

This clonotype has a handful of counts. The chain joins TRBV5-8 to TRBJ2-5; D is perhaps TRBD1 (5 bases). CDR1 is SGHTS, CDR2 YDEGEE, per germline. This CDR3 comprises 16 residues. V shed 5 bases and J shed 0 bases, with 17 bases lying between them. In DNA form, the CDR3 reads TGTGCCAGCAGTCGAATTCTTAGGGGTTACCAAGAGACCCAGTACTTC. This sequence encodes CASSRILRGYQETQYF.

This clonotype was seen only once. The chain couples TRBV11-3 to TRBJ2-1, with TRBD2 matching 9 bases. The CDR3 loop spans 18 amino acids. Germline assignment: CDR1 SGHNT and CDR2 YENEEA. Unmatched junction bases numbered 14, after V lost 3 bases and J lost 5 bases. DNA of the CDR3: TGTGCCAGCAGCTTCGAGGGGTGGCTAGCGGGATTAAACAATGAGCAGTTCTTC. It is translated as CASSFEGWLAGLNNEQFF.

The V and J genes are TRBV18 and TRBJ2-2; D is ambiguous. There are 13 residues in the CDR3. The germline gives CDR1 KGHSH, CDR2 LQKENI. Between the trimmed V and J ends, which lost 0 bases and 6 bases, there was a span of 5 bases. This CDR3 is CASSPPPPGELFF. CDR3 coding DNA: TGTGCCAGCTCACCACCGCCGCCCGGGGAGCTGTTTTTT.

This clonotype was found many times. CDR3 protein: CASSLSGDGYSEQYF. Here the CDR3 DNA reads TGTGCCAGCAGTTTGTCAGGGGATGGGTACTCCGAGCAGTACTTC. This rearrangement joins TRBV28 to TRBJ2-7; a possible D gene is TRBD1 (6 bases). The CDR3 extends over 15 amino acids. Germline assignment: CDR1 MDHEN and CDR2 SYDVKM. Trimming left V 3 bases short and J 6 bases short, with 18 bases between.

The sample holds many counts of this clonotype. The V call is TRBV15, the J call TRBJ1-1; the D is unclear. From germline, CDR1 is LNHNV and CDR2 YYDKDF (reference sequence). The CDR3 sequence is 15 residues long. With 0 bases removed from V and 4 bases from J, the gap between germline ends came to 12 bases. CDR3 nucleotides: TGTGCCACCAGCAGAGATCTGAAGGTGGTCACTGAAGCTTTCTTT. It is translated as CATSRDLKVVTEAFF.

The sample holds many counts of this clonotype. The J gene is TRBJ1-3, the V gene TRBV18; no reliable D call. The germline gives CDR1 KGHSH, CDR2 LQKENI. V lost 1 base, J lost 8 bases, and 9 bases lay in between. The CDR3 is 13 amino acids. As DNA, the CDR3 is TGTGCCAGCTCACCACGAGAGAGTGACACCATATATTTT. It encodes CASSPRESDTIYF.

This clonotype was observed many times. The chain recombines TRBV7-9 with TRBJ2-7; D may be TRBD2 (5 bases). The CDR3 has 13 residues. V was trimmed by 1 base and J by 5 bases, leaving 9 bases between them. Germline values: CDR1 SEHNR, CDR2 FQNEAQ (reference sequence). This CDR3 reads CASSLGGSNEQYF. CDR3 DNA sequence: TGTGCCAGCAGCTTAGGTGGGAGTAACGAGCAGTACTTC.

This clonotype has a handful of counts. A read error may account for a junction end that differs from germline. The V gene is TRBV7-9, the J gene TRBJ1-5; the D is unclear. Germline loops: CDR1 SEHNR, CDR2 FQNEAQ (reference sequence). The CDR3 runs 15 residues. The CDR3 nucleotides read TGTGCCAGCAGTTTAGGCGGCCGGGTCAATCAGCCCCAGCATTTT. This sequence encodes CASSLGGRVNQPQHF.